Listed below are T cell receptor beta chains from one sample, sequenced in a study of T cell responses to AZD1222 COVID-19 vaccine. Profiled with immunoSEQ multiplex PCR; TCRdb holds only in-frame clones, not every one. The sample lists roughly 110,000 clones, 85% to 90% occurring once. Sequences were derived from peripheral blood, sampled on day 0 of AZD1222 vaccination. The receptors were gathered from an adult in good health. CDR3s include the opening cysteine and the closing phenylalanine or tryptophan. A D gene is named only where the DNA matches it firmly. Some rows have no size entry. The others give once, few or many, or a class for an expanded clone.

- TRBJ2-2 - TRBV19 CASSRGRGLNTGELFF TGTGCCAGTAGTCGAGGCAGGGGCCTTAACACCGGGGAGCTGTTTTTT
- TRBJ1-3 - TRBV4-1 CASSQAGAGNTIYF TGCGCCAGCAGCCAAGCAGGGGCGGGAAACACCATATATTTT
TRBD2 TRBJ2-7 - TRBV27 CASSLGTTPYEQYF TGTGCCAGCAGTTTAGGGACTACTCCCTACGAGCAGTACTTC
- TRBJ1-1 once TRBV24-1 CATSADSEWDTEAFF TGTGCCACCAGTGCGGACAGTGAGTGGGACACTGAAGCTTTCTTT
- TRBJ2-1 - TRBV12-3/TRBV12-4 CASSLGDYNEQFF TGTGCCAGCAGTTTGGGGGACTACAATGAGCAGTTCTTC
- TRBJ1-2 - TRBV7-2 CASSPAWGSNYGYTF TGTGCCAGCAGCCCTGCCTGGGGGTCTAACTATGGCTACACCTTC
TRBD1 TRBJ2-3 - TRBV2 CASSSTGAVADTQYF TGTGCCAGCAGCTCCACAGGGGCTGTCGCAGATACGCAGTATTTT
- TRBJ1-2 - TRBV19 CASSSRQEGYGYTF TGTGCCAGTAGTTCCCGACAGGAGGGCTATGGCTACACCTTC
TRBD1 TRBJ1-5 - TRBV27 CASSRDRGQNQPQHF TGTGCCAGCAGTCGGGACAGGGGGCAGAATCAGCCCCAGCATTTT
- TRBJ2-5 few TRBV15 CATSRDDSSQETQYF TGTGCCACCAGCAGAGATGACTCAAGCCAAGAGACCCAGTACTTC
- TRBJ1-1 - TRBV19 CATESRAMNTEAFF TGTGCCACCGAGAGCAGGGCTATGAACACTGAAGCTTTCTTT
TRBD1 TRBJ1-2 - TRBV7-8 CASSATGAQIYGYTF TGTGCCAGCAGTGCTACAGGGGCGCAAATCTATGGCTACACCTTC
- TRBJ1-1 - TRBV25-1 CASSGGFGTEAFF TGTGCCAGCAGTGGGGGTTTTGGCACTGAAGCTTTCTTT
- TRBJ1-2 - TRBV6-5 CASSRTASSYGYTF TGTGCCAGCAGTAGGACAGCGAGTAGCTATGGCTACACCTTC
- TRBJ1-1 - TRBV6-5 CASRLHNEAFF TGTGCCAGCAGATTACACAATGAAGCTTTCTTT
- TRBJ1-5 - TRBV29-1 CSVEEGGQGQPQHF TGCAGCGTTGAAGAAGGAGGTCAAGGTCAGCCCCAGCATTTT
- TRBJ1-5 once TRBV29-1 CSPLLTDSNQPQHF TGCAGCCCCCTTCTGACAGATAGCAATCAGCCCCAGCATTTT
- TRBJ1-1 - TRBV5-6 CASSLGRVNTEAFF TGTGCCAGCAGCTTGGGCCGGGTGAACACTGAAGCTTTCTTT
- TRBJ2-7 - TRBV3-1/TRBV3-2 CASSHGYEQYF TGTGCCAGCAGCCACGGCTACGAGCAGTACTTC
- TRBJ1-3 - TRBV7-3 CASSLGPGSGNTIYF TGTGCCAGCAGCTTGGGGCCAGGTTCTGGAAACACCATATATTTT
TRBD1 TRBJ1-5 - TRBV6-2/TRBV6-3 CASSTGGAGNQPQHF TGTGCCAGCAGTACAGGGGGCGCGGGCAATCAGCCCCAGCATTTT
TRBD1 TRBJ2-1 - TRBV10-3 CAISEPGQYNEQFF TGTGCCATCAGTGAGCCGGGACAGTACAATGAGCAGTTCTTC
- TRBJ2-7 - TRBV19 CASTAGPDYEQYF TGTGCCAGTACCGCGGGACCAGACTACGAGCAGTACTTC
TRBD1 TRBJ1-2 - TRBV10-3 CAISLTGGNYGYTF TGTGCCATCAGCTTGACAGGGGGGAACTATGGCTACACCTTC
TRBD1 TRBJ1-2 - TRBV2 CAGNDRVFGGYTF TGTGCCGGCAACGACAGGGTGTTCGGTGGCTACACCTTC
- TRBJ2-7 - TRBV18 CASSPPSVDPYEQYF TGTGCCAGCTCACCACCGTCTGTAGATCCATACGAGCAGTACTTC
TRBD2 TRBJ2-3 - TRBV6-2/TRBV6-3 CASSWGLAGGSTQYF TGTGCCAGCAGTTGGGGACTAGCGGGAGGATCTACGCAGTATTTT
TRBD2 TRBJ2-5 - TRBV19 CASSPGTSGRRETQYF TGTGCCAGTAGTCCAGGGACTAGCGGGAGACGGGAGACCCAGTACTTC
- TRBJ2-6 - TRBV4-3 CASSQDWTGDLGSGANVLTF TGCGCCAGCAGCCAAGATTGGACGGGCGATCTGGGTTCTGGGGCCAACGTCCTGACTTTC
TRBD1 TRBJ2-1 - TRBV25-1 CASSELGGRRSYNEQFF TGTGCCAGCAGTGAACTAGGGGGCAGGCGCTCCTACAATGAGCAGTTCTTC
- TRBJ1-2 - TRBV30 CACGGRTYGYTF TGTGCCTGTGGAGGGAGGACCTATGGCTACACCTTC
- TRBJ1-2 - TRBV2 CASSETTGPRGYTF TGTGCCAGCAGTGAAACAACAGGTCCTCGTGGCTACACCTTC
- TRBJ1-4 - TRBV5-5 CASGPATNEKLFF TGTGCCTCAGGGCCCGCAACTAATGAAAAACTGTTTTTT